This T cell receptor beta chain was identified during a study of shared clonotypes between healthy human individuals. This clone was seen a single time. Some clones are missing from TCRdb's copy, which holds only in-frame ones; the method was immunoSEQ multiplex PCR. The sample lists under 1,100,000 clones, around 74% occurring once. V was clipped by 3 bases and J by 3 bases; unmatched bases: 4. Germline loops: CDR1 GTSNPN, CDR2 SVGIG (reference sequence). The CDR3 is 14 amino acids. This receptor was obtained from a man aged 18-30 years in good health. Sequences were obtained from memory CD4+ T cells sorted from blood. The subset is: CD45RA-negative fraction. The chain is built from TRBV30 and TRBJ1-2, with 10 bases aligning to TRBD1. The CDR3 bases are TGTGCCTGGAGACAGACAGGGGGCGACTATGGCTACACCTTC. Residues: CAWRQTGGDYGYTF.